Given below is one T cell receptor (beta chain) in context. CDR3 size: 15 residues. The V segment lost 9 bases and the J segment 2 bases; nucleotides outside the gene matches: 9. Looked up from germline, CDR1 is MNHEY and CDR2 is SVGAGI. This record comes from a study of T cell responses to AZD1222 COVID-19 vaccine. Method: immunoSEQ multiplex PCR; TCRdb's copy keeps in-frame clones and lacks some. The table includes about 110,000 clones, 88% detected once. The sequence derives from an adult in good health. Sequenced here: peripheral blood, sampled on day 0 of AZD1222 vaccination. This sequence joins TRBV6-5 and TRBJ2-7; 11 positions match TRBD1. In nucleotides, the CDR3 is TGTGCCAGTCGTCCGGGACAGGGGGTTCCCTACGAGCAGTACTTC. This encodes CASRPGQGVPYEQYF.